This T cell receptor (beta chain) emerged from a study of naive and memory T cell subsets. Two oligonucleotides, mixed equimolar, formed the beta constant-region primer covering TRBC1 and TRBC2. A 12-nucleotide UMI and the SP2 primer were added to the cDNA 3' end by oligonucleotide ligation. TCRdb re-derived calls from the UMI-ligation and nested PCR reads in MiXCR, one entry per CDR3 protein. The data show 130,000 to 150,000 distinct CDR3 sequences, about 17% seen once. Four subsets defined by CD45RA and CD27 were sorted after CD3, CD4, CD8 and live/dead staining. V shed 0 bases, J shed 7 bases, and the junction held 13 bases outside the gene matches. Germline CDR1 is LGHNA and CDR2 is YNFKEQ. This CDR3 is 19 amino acids long. General study findings and limits: Over 85% of naive TCR sequences appeared only once, unlike memory subsets. Gini index rose across naive, CM, EM and EMRA in CD4 and CD8.

A word on this clonotype: Its matching antigen is unknown.

Sequenced sample: naive CD4+ T cells from blood. V gene TRBV4-2 combines with J gene TRBJ2-2; 11 bases line up with TRBD2. The TCR originated in a human donor in good health. The CDR3 sequence: CASSQDFSGLAGGGGELFF. For the CDR3, the DNA is TGTGCCAGCAGCCAAGATTTTTCGGGTCTAGCGGGAGGAGGCGGGGAGCTGTTTTTT.